The clone carrying this T cell receptor beta chain was picked up a small number of times. CDR3 length: 14 residues. CDR1 and CDR2 from the germline V gene are LNHDA and SQIVND (reference sequence). Trimming pared 1 base from V and 6 bases from J, leaving 7 bases between. In terms of age and location, participants ranged from about 18 to 89 years and lived in about two dozen US areas. Participants were placed into cohorts based on the clinical history they reported. Produced via immunoSEQ multiplex PCR; TCRdb's table is partial and in-frame only. Among roughly 150,000 clones listed, around four fifths were seen once. The data stem from a study of blood T cell repertoires in COVID-19. At the level of the study: In each case, the material was cDNA or gDNA derived from T cells, B-cell-depleted T cells, or PBMCs.

Sequenced material: PBMCs or T cells enriched from blood (not recorded which). This rearrangement joins TRBV19 to TRBJ1-6; D is unresolved. This clonotype originated in a woman aged 40 to 50 who had recovered from COVID-19. CDR3 sequence (DNA): TGTGCCAGTAGTATAGGGAGCAGTAATTCACCCCTCCACTTT. This encodes CASSIGSSNSPLHF.